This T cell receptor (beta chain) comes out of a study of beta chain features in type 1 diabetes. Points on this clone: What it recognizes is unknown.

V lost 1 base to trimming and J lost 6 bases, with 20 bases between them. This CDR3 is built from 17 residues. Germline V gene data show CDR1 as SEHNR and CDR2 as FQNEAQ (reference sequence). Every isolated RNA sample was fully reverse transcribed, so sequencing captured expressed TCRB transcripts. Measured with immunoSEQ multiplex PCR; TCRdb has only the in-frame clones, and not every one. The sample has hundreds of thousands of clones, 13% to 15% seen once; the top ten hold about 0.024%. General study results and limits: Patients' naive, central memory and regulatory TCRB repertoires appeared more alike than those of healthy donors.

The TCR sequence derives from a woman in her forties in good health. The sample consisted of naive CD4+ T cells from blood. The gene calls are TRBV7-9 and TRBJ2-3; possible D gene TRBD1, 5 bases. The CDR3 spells CASSLGWGRQLGDTQYF. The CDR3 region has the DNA TGTGCCAGCAGCTTAGGATGGGGCAGACAACTGGGGGATACGCAGTATTTT.